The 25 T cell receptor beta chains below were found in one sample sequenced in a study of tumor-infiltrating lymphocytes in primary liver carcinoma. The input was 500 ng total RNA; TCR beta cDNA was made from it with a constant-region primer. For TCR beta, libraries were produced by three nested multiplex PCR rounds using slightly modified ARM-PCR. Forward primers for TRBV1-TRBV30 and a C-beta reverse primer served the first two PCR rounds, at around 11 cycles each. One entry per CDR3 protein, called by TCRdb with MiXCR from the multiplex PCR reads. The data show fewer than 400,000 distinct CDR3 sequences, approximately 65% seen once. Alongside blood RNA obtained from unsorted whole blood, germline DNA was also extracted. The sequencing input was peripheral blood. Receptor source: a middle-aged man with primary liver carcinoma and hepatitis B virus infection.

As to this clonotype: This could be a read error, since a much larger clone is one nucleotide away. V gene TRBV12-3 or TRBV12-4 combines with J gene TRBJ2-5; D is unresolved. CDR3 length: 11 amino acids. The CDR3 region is CASRSEEIQYF. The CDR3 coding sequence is TGTGCCAGCCGTTCTGAAGAGATCCAGTACTTC.

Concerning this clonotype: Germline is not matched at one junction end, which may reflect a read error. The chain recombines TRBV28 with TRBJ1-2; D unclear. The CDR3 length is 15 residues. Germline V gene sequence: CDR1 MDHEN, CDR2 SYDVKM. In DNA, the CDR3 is TGTGCCAACAGCCCCTTGGGGTCTTCTAACTATGGTTACACCTTC. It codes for CANSPLGSSNYGYTF.

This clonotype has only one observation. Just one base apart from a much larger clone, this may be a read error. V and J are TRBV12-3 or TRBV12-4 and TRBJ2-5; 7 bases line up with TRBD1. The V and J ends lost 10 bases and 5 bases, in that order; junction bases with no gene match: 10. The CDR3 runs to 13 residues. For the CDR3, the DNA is TGTGCCATCACCCCGACAGGGAAGGAGACCCAGTACTTC. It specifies CAITPTGKETQYF.

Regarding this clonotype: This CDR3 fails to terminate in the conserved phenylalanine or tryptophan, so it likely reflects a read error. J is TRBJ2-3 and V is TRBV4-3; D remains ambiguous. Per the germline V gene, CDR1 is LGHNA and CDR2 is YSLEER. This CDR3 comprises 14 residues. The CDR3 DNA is TGCACCAGCAGCCAACGTCTCGAAACAGATACGCAGTATATT. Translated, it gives CTSSQRLETDTQYI.

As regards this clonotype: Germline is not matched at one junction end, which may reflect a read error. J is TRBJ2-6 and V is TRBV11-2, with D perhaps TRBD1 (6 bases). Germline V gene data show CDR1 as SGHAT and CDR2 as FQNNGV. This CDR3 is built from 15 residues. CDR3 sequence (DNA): TGTGCTAGCAGCCCACAGGGACATGAGGCCAACGTCCTGACTTTC. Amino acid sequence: CASSPQGHEANVLTF.

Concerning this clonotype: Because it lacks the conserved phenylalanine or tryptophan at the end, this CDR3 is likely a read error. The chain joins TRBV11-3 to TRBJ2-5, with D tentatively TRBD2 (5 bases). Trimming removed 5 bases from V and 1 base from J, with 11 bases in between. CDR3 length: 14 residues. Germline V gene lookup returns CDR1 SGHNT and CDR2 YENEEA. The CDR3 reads CASSTGIAQETQYI. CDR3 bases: TGTGCCAGCAGCACCGGGATAGCCCAAGAGACCCAGTACATC.

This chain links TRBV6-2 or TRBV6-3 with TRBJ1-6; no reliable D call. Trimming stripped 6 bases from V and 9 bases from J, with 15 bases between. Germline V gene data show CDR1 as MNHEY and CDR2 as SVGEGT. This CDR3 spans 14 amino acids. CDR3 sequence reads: CASSHGLGSSPLHF. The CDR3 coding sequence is TGTGCCAGCAGCCACGGACTGGGGAGTTCACCCCTCCACTTT.

CDR3 loop: CASSTFRSSTDTQYF. CDR3 nucleotide sequence: TGTGCCAGCAGCACGTTCAGGAGTAGCACAGATACGCAGTATTTT. The V gene is TRBV14, the J gene TRBJ2-3; D call uncertain. CDR3 size: 15 residues. The V and J ends lost 5 bases and 0 bases respectively, with 12 bases between them. Germline values: CDR1 SGHDN, CDR2 FVKESK.

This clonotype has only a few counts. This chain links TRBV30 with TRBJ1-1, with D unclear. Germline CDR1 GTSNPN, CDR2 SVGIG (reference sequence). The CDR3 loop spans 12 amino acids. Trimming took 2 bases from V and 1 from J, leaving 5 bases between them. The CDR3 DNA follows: TGTGCCTGGAGTCGCACGAACACTGAAGCTTTCTTT. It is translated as CAWSRTNTEAFF.

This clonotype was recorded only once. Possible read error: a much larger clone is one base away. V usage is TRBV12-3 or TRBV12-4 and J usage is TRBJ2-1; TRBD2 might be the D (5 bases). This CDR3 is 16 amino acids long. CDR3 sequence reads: CASSLGAETSYNEQSF. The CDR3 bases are TGTGCCAGCAGTTTGGGAGCGGAGACTTCCTACAATGAGCAGTCCTTC.

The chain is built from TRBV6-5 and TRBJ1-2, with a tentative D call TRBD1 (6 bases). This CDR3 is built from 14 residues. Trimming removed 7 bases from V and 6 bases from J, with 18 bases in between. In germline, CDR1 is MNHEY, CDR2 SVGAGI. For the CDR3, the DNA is TGTGCCAGCAATCCCGAGGGGGGCTCGGATGGCTACACCTTC. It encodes CASNPEGGSDGYTF.

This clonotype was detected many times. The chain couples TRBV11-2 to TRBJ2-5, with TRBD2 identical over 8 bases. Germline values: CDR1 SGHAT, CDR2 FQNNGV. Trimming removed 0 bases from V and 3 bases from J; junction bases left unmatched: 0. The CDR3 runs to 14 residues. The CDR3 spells CASSLELAEETQYF. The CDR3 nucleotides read TGTGCCAGCAGCTTAGAACTAGCGGAAGAGACCCAGTACTTC. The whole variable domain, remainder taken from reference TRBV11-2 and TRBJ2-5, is EAGVAQSPRYKIIEKRQSVAFWCNPISGHATLYWYQQILGQGPKLLIQFQNNGVVDDSQLPKDRFSAERLKGVDSTLKIQPAKLEDSAVYLCASSLELAEETQYFGPGTRLLVL.

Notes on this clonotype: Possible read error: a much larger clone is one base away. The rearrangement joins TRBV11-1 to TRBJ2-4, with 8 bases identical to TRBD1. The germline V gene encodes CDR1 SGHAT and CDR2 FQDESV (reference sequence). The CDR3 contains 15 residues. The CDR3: CVSSSDRVDRDIQYF. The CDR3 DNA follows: TGTGTCAGCAGCTCGGACAGGGTCGATAGGGACATTCAGTACTTC.

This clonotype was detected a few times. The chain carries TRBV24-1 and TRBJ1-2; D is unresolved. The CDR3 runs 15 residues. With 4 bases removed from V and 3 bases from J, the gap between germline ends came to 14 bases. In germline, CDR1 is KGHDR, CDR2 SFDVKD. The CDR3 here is CATSDRTGQDYGYTF. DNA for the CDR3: TGTGCCACCAGTGACCGGACGGGTCAAGACTATGGCTACACCTTC.

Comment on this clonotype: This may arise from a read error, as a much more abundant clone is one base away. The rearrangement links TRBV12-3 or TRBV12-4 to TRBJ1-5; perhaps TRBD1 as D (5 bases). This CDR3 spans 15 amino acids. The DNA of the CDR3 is TGTGGCAGCAGTTTATGGGGGGGATCCAATCAGCCCCAGCATTTT. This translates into CGSSLWGGSNQPQHF.

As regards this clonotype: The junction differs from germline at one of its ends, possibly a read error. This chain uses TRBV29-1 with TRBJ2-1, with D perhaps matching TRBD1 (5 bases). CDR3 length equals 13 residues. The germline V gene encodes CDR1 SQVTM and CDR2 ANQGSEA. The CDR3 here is CSFVRAGLNEQLF. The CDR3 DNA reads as TGCAGCTTTGTAAGGGCAGGGTTGAATGAGCAGCTCTTC.

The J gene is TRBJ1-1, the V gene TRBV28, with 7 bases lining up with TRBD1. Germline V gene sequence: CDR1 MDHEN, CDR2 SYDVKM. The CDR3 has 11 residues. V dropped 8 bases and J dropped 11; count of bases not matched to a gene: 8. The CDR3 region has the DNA TGTGCCAGCCGGGACAGCGTTGACGCTTTCTTT. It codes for CASRDSVDAFF.

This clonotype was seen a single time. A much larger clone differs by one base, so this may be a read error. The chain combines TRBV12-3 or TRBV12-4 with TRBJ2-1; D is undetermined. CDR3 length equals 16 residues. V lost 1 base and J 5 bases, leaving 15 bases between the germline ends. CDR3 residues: CASSLVLLRNHNEQFF. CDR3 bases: TGTGCCAGCAGTTTAGTTCTCCTGAGAAATCACAATGAGCAGTTCTTC.

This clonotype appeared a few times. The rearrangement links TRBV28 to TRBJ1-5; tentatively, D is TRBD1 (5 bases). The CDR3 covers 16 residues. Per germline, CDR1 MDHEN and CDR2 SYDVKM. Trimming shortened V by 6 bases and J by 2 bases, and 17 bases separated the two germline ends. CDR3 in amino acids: CASRPGTQMGNQPQHF. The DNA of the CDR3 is TGTGCCAGCAGACCCGGGACCCAAATGGGCAATCAGCCCCAGCATTTT.

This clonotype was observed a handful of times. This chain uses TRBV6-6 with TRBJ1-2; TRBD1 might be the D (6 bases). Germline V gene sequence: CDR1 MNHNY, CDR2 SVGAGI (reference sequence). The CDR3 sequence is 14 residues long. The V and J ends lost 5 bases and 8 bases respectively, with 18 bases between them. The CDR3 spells CASSDQQGPGGYTF. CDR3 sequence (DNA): TGTGCCAGCAGTGACCAACAGGGCCCGGGGGGCTACACCTTC.

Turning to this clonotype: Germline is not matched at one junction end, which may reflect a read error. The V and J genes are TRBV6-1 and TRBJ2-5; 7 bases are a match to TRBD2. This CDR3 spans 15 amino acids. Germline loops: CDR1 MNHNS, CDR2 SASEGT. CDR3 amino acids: CVSSVALRRGETQYF. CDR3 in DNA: TGTGTCAGCAGTGTAGCGCTCAGGCGGGGGGAGACCCAGTACTTC.

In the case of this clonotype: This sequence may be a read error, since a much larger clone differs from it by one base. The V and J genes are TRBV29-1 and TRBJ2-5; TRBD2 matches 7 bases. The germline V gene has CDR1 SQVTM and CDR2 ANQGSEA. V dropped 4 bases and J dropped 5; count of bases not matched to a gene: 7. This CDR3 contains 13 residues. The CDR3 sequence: CSVVSIGRETQYF. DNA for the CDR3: TGCAGCGTTGTTTCTATCGGGAGGGAGACCCAGTACTTC.

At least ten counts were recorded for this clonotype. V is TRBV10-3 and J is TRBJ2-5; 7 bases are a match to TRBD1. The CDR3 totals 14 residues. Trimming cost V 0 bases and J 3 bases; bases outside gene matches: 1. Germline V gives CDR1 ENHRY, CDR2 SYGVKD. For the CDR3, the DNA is TGTGCCATCAGTGAGTCTACAGGGGAAGAGACCCAGTACTTC. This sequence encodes CAISESTGEETQYF.

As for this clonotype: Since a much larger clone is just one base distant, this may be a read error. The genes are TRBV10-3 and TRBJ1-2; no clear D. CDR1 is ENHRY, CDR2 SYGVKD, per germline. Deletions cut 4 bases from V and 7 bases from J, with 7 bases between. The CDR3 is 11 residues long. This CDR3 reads CAISVGGGYTF. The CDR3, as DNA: TGTGCCATCAGTGTGGGAGGTGGCTACACCTTC.

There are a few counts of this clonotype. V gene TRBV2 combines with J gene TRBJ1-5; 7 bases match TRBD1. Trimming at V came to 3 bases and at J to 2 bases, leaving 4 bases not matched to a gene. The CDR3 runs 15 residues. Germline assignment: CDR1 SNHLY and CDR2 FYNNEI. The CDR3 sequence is CASSDDRDGNQPQHF. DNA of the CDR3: TGTGCCAGCAGTGACGACAGGGACGGCAATCAGCCCCAGCATTTT.